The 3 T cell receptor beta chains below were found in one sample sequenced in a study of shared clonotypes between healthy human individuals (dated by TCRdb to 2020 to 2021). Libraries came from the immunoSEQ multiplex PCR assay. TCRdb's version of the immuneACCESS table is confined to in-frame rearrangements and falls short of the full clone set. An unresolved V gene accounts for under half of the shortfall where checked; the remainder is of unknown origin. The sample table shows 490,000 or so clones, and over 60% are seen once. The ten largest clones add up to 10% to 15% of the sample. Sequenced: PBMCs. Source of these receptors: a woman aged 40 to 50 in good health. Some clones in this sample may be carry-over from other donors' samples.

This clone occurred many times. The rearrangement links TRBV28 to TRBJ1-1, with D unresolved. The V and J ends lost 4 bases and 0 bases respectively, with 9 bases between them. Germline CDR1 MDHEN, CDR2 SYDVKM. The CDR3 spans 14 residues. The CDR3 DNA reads TGTGCCAGCAGTTCCACGGTTATGAACACTGAAGCTTTCTTT. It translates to CASSSTVMNTEAFF.

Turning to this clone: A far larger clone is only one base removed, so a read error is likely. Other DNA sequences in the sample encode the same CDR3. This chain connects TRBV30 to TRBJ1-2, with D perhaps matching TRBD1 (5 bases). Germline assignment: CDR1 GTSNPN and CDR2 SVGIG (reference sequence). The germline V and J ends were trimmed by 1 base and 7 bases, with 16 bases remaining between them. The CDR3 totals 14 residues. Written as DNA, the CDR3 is TGTGCCTGGAGTGCCCCTGGGGCGCAGGTTGGCTACACCTTC. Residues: CAWSAPGAQVGYTF. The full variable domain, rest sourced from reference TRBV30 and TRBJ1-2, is SQTIHQWPATLVQPVGSPLSLECTVEGTSNPNLYWYRQAAGRGLQLLFYSVGIGQISSEVPQNLSASRPQDRQFILSSKKLLLSDSGFYLCAWSAPGAQVGYTFGSGTRLTVV.

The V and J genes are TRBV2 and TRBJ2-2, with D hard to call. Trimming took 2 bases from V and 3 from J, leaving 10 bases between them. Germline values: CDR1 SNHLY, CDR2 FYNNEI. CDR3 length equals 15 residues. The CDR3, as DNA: TGTGCCAGCAGTGAACTTCCCGCCTACACCGGGGAGCTGTTTTTT. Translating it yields CASSELPAYTGELFF.